This TCR beta chain was obtained from a study of regulatory T cells in long-lasting Graves disease. CDR3-region Arm-PCR and iRepertoire HTBI primers produced the TCR beta libraries. TCRdb processed the multiplex PCR reads anew with MiXCR; each CDR3 protein has one entry. The sample yields 360,000 or so distinct CDR3 sequences, 16% seen once. General observations from the study: Newly diagnosed disease favored TRBV20-1 and TRBJ2-1 over persistent disease.

As regards this clonotype: The antigen remains undetermined.

The CDR3 spans 18 residues. With V trimmed by 4 bases and J by 0 bases, 6 bases remained unmatched. In germline, CDR1 is MDHEN, CDR2 SYDVKM. Noted time point: newly diagnosed GD, antithyroid drugs for less than 3 months. With RNA extracted from PBMCs as input, the TCR library was made. Staff drew roughly 9 milliliters of peripheral blood into EDTA tubes. The same specimen was also included in a second study, on T cells in Graves' hyperthyroidism and ophthalmopathy. That study reports: The study used the HTBI primer set for a first-round RT-PCR of the TCR CDR3. Ophthalmopathy was separated from stable hyperthyroidism by a 13 V-J model.

The rearrangement uses TRBV28 and TRBJ2-6; TRBD2 aligns across 10 bases. Specimen: peripheral blood mononuclear cells (PBMCs), collected at new diagnosis, from a patient treated with antithyroid drugs. This sequence was found in a man aged 40-49 years with Graves disease. The CDR3 nucleotides are TGTGCCAGCAGTTCTAGCGGGGGAGCTTTCTCTGGGGCCAACGTCCTGACTTTC. It codes for CASSSSGGAFSGANVLTF. Full variable domain (remainder filled in from reference TRBV28 and TRBJ2-6): DVKVTQSSRYLVKRTGEKVFLECVQDMDHENMFWYRQDPGLGLRLIYFSYDVKMKEKGDIPEGYSVSREKKERFSLILESASTNQTSMYLCASSSSGGAFSGANVLTFGAGSRLTVL.